These 31 T cell receptor beta chains share one sample of origin, sequenced in a study of neurological immune-mediated disorders. One entry per CDR3 protein, called by TCRdb with MiXCR from the 5' RACE reads. The table shows around 29,000 distinct CDR3 sequences, with roughly an eighth occurring only once. Sequencing input: PBMCs. These receptors were taken from a woman in her sixties in good health.

This clonotype was observed at least ten times. The chain combines TRBV5-1 with TRBJ1-1; tentative D call: TRBD1 (5 bases). This CDR3 spans 13 amino acids. V lost 2 bases to trimming and J lost 3 bases, with 8 bases between them. Germline V gene sequence: CDR1 SGHRS, CDR2 YFSETQ. The CDR3 DNA is TGCGCCAGCAGCTTATGGGGGGACACTGAAGCTTTCTTT. This encodes CASSLWGDTEAFF.

This clonotype has ten or more counts. V gene TRBV6-2 or TRBV6-3 combines with J gene TRBJ1-1; TRBD1 aligns across 7 bases. The germline V gene encodes CDR1 MNHEY and CDR2 SVGEGT. CDR3 size: 15 residues. V trimming: 3 bases; J trimming: 5 bases; junction bases outside the gene matches: 9. CDR3 sequence: CASSYLGDRETEAFF. The CDR3 nucleotides read TGTGCCAGCAGTTATTTGGGAGACAGGGAGACTGAAGCTTTCTTT.

This clonotype was detected ten times or more. V usage is TRBV9 and J usage is TRBJ2-3; 8 bases match TRBD1. This CDR3 has 17 residues. Germline V gives CDR1 SGDLS, CDR2 YYNGEE. Germline trimming cut 5 bases from V and 0 bases from J; bases unmatched to any gene: 11. The CDR3 DNA is TGTGCCAGCAGTCTCAACCCAGGGGGCCCTAGCACAGATACGCAGTATTTT. This sequence encodes CASSLNPGGPSTDTQYF.

There are many counts of this clonotype. The chain uses TRBV29-1 and TRBJ2-5; tentatively, D is TRBD2 (5 bases). Germline V gene lookup returns CDR1 SQVTM and CDR2 ANQGSEA. The germline V and J ends were trimmed by 7 bases and 5 bases, with 23 bases remaining between them. The CDR3 has 15 residues. CDR3 protein: CSATRAGRRRETQYF. The CDR3 DNA is TGCAGCGCCACGCGGGCGGGCCGAAGGCGGGAGACCCAGTACTTC.

This clonotype came up many times. V gene TRBV12-3 or TRBV12-4 combines with J gene TRBJ1-5; D possibly corresponds to TRBD1 (6 bases). Trimming pared 5 bases from V and 3 bases from J, leaving 20 bases between. This CDR3 is built from 17 residues. CDR3 in amino acids: CASSAGPVQGPNQPQHF. CDR3 DNA: TGTGCCAGCAGTGCCGGTCCCGTCCAGGGGCCCAATCAGCCCCAGCATTTT.

This clonotype was counted at least ten times. This chain connects TRBV10-3 to TRBJ2-4; TRBD1 matches at 7 bases. CDR1 and CDR2 (germline): ENHRY, SYGVKD. Trimming at V came to 3 bases and at J to 7 bases, leaving 0 bases not matched to a gene. The CDR3 has 12 residues. The CDR3 DNA is TGTGCCATCAGTGAACAGGGGAACATTCAGTACTTC. Translation: CAISEQGNIQYF.

This CDR3 is CANSLPRMALVGANVLTF. The CDR3 DNA reads TGCGCAAACAGCTTACCCAGGATGGCTTTGGTGGGGGCCAACGTCCTGACTTTC. V is TRBV5-1 and J is TRBJ2-6; D gene ambiguous. The V gene's germline CDR1 is SGHRS and CDR2 YFSETQ. The CDR3 consists of 18 residues.

The sample holds many counts of this clonotype. In DNA, the CDR3 is TGTGCCAGCAGTTCCAGGACAGTCACCGGGGAGCTGTTTTTT. This sequence encodes CASSSRTVTGELFF. The rearrangement joins TRBV6-5 to TRBJ2-2, with D possibly being TRBD1 (6 bases). Germline V gene sequence: CDR1 MNHEY, CDR2 SVGAGI. The CDR3 consists of 14 residues. With 4 bases removed from V and 4 bases from J, the gap between germline ends came to 10 bases.

This clonotype was recorded at least ten times. The genes are TRBV29-1 and TRBJ2-7; 8 bases line up with TRBD2. This CDR3 contains 16 residues. Looked up from germline, CDR1 is SQVTM and CDR2 is ANQGSEA. Trimming removed 3 bases from V and 1 base from J; junction bases left unmatched: 11. CDR3 coding DNA: TGCAGCGTTGAGAGGCGGGAGGCCCCTATGTCCTACGAGCAGTACTTC. It yields the protein CSVERREAPMSYEQYF.

This clonotype was recorded many times. The CDR3 region has the DNA TGCAGTGCTTCTGGGACAGACCAAGAGACCCAGTACTTC. It is translated as CSASGTDQETQYF. V and J are TRBV20-1 and TRBJ2-5; 7 bases match TRBD1. There are 13 residues in the CDR3. CDR1 and CDR2 from the germline V gene are DFQATT and SNEGSKA (reference sequence). Trimming at V came to 5 bases and at J to 0 bases, leaving 3 bases not matched to a gene.

This clonotype was found many times. The chain has TRBV12-3 or TRBV12-4 and TRBJ2-7, with 8 bases matching TRBD2. Trimming cost V 7 bases and J 0 bases; bases outside gene matches: 2. CDR3 length: 13 amino acids. CDR3 coding DNA: TGTGCCAGCATGACTAGCGTCTCCTACGAGCAGTACTTC. This encodes CASMTSVSYEQYF.

This clonotype was observed at least ten times. This rearrangement joins TRBV6-6 to TRBJ2-1; D not resolved. CDR3 length: 13 amino acids. Trimming removed 2 bases at V and 7 bases at J, with 9 bases between. The germline CDR1 and CDR2 sequences are MNHNY and SVGAGI (reference sequence). The chain's CDR3 is CASSYPQLNEQFF. CDR3 nucleotides: TGTGCCAGCAGTTACCCCCAGTTAAATGAGCAGTTCTTC.

This clonotype was observed many times. The gene calls are TRBV5-1 and TRBJ2-1, with D possibly called TRBD1 or TRBD2 (5 bases each). V was pared by 0 bases and J by 8 bases, with 12 bases between. From germline, CDR1 is SGHRS and CDR2 YFSETQ. The CDR3 length is 14 residues. The CDR3 loop is CASSLGTSRDEQFF. CDR3 sequence (DNA): TGCGCCAGCAGCTTGGGGACATCGAGGGATGAGCAGTTCTTC.

The CDR3 region has the DNA TGTGCCAGTAAGGGAACGGACCACTATGGCTACACCTTC. This encodes CASKGTDHYGYTF. V usage is TRBV6-1 and J usage is TRBJ1-2; D not certain. V lost 9 bases to trimming and J lost 3 bases, with 14 bases between them. In germline, CDR1 is MNHNS, CDR2 SASEGT. The CDR3 loop spans 13 amino acids.

This clonotype appeared many times. The rearrangement uses TRBV29-1 and TRBJ1-4; the D is unclear. Germline CDR1 is SQVTM and CDR2 is ANQGSEA. This CDR3 comprises 13 residues. Trimming left V 5 bases short and J 8 bases short, with 15 bases between. The CDR3 DNA is TGCAGCGTTTTAAAACAGATTCTCGAAAAACTGTTTTTT. Translation: CSVLKQILEKLFF.

In this sample, this clonotype turned up many times. CDR3 sequence: CASSSTGVDTDTQYF. Here the CDR3 DNA reads TGCGCCAGCAGCTCGACAGGGGTGGACACAGATACGCAGTATTTT. V usage is TRBV5-1 and J usage is TRBJ2-3; 8 bases are shared with TRBD1. The junction had 5 bases not matched to a gene; V was cut back by 3 bases and J by 2 bases. Looked up from germline, CDR1 is SGHRS and CDR2 is YFSETQ. This CDR3 has 15 amino acids.

This clonotype was recorded at least ten times. The chain combines TRBV6-2 or TRBV6-3 with TRBJ2-3; 8 positions agree with TRBD2. Germline V gene sequence: CDR1 MNHEY, CDR2 SVGEGT. CDR3 length equals 14 residues. Losses at the gene ends were 8 bases for V and 6 bases for J; bases not matched to a gene: 10. This CDR3 reads CASGSGTSVDTQYF. CDR3 bases: TGTGCCAGCGGATCCGGGACTAGTGTGGATACGCAGTATTTT.

This clonotype appeared many times. The chain joins TRBV5-5 to TRBJ1-2, with TRBD1 matching over 9 bases. The CDR3 is 14 amino acids. Germline loops: CDR1 SGHKS, CDR2 YYEKEE (reference sequence). Trimming cost V 1 base and J 6 bases; bases outside gene matches: 4. The CDR3 nucleotides are TGTGCCAGCAGCTTGAACAGGGGGCGGGATGGCTACACCTTC. This sequence encodes CASSLNRGRDGYTF.

This clonotype came up many times. This chain links TRBV5-1 with TRBJ2-7; no reliable D call. The CDR3 consists of 14 residues. Germline values: CDR1 SGHRS, CDR2 YFSETQ. Trimming took 0 bases from V and 2 from J, leaving 9 bases between them. This chain's CDR3 is CASSLVAATYEQYF. Written as DNA, the CDR3 is TGCGCCAGCAGCTTGGTGGCAGCTACCTACGAGCAGTACTTC.

The table lists this clonotype with many counts. The chain combines TRBV10-3 with TRBJ1-5; tentative D call: TRBD1 (5 bases). Trimming removed 0 bases at V and 7 bases at J, with 10 bases between. Germline-derived CDR1 and CDR2 are ENHRY and SYGVKD. This CDR3 has 14 residues. As DNA, the CDR3 is TGTGCCATCAGTGAGTCCCAGGGTGGCCAGCCCCAGCATTTT. Protein product: CAISESQGGQPQHF.

This clonotype was seen repeatedly, ten times or more. The chain has TRBV5-1 and TRBJ1-3; possibly TRBD1 for D (5 bases). The germline CDR1 and CDR2 sequences are SGHRS and YFSETQ. This CDR3 is built from 14 residues. V was clipped by 0 bases and J by 6 bases, with 10 bases between them. The DNA for the CDR3 is TGCGCCAGCAGCTTGGAACCGGGACTAAACACCATATATTTT. Its translation is CASSLEPGLNTIYF.

This clonotype showed up just once. This may stem from a read error, because a much larger clone lies one nucleotide away. The rearrangement uses TRBV6-1 and TRBJ1-3; D not certain. Germline lookup yields CDR1 MNHNS and CDR2 SASEGT. This CDR3 is 14 amino acids long. The DNA for the CDR3 is TGTGCCTGCAGTGAAGCCGGCTATGGAAACACCATATATTTT. Translating it yields CACSEAGYGNTIYF.

This clonotype was counted at least ten times. The genes are TRBV5-1 and TRBJ2-1; tentative D call: TRBD1 (6 bases). The CDR3 sequence is 15 residues long. In germline, CDR1 is SGHRS, CDR2 YFSETQ. V was trimmed by 4 bases and J by 6 bases, leaving 17 bases between them. In DNA form, the CDR3 reads TGCGCCAGCAGCCCCCAAGGGGGAAGTGGCAATGAGCAGTTCTTC. This encodes CASSPQGGSGNEQFF.

In regard to this clonotype: The conserved phenylalanine or tryptophan is not found at the CDR3 terminus, so this likely reflects a read error. The chain carries TRBV6-4 and TRBJ2-3; D tentatively reads TRBD1 or TRBD2 (6 bases each). The V end was cut by 5 bases, the J end by 6 bases, with 15 bases between. CDR3 length: 14 amino acids. CDR1 MRHNA and CDR2 SNTAGT come from the germline V gene. This chain's CDR3 is CASSLEGGPDTQYI. The CDR3 bases are TGTGCCAGCAGTCTCGAAGGGGGGCCGGATACGCAGTATATT.

This clonotype was seen at least ten times. V gene TRBV6-1 combines with J gene TRBJ1-4; TRBD1 is a possible D gene (5 bases). CDR3 length equals 15 residues. Germline values: CDR1 MNHNS, CDR2 SASEGT. V was pared by 4 bases and J by 12 bases, with 21 bases between. The CDR3 sequence: CASSAPGRENEELFF. The CDR3, as DNA: TGTGCCAGCAGTGCCCCGGGACGGGAAAATGAGGAACTGTTTTTT.

This clonotype was seen repeatedly, ten times or more. The chain carries TRBV6-6 and TRBJ2-5; possibly TRBD2 for D (6 bases). This CDR3 is built from 15 residues. CDR1 MNHNY and CDR2 SVGAGI come from the germline V gene (reference sequence). V gave up 0 bases and J gave up 5 bases, with 13 bases separating them. This CDR3 reads CASSYSGGGGETQYF. DNA for the CDR3: TGTGCCAGCAGTTACTCGGGGGGAGGAGGCGAGACCCAGTACTTC.

This clonotype appeared many times. The chain uses TRBV15 and TRBJ1-1; D uncertain. V gave up 3 bases and J gave up 0 bases, with 8 bases separating them. Germline-derived CDR1 and CDR2 are LNHNV and YYDKDF (reference sequence). This CDR3 spans 14 amino acids. The DNA of the CDR3 is TGTGCCACCAGCAGGGCTGGACTGAACACTGAAGCTTTCTTT. Its translation is CATSRAGLNTEAFF.

This clonotype was counted at least ten times. The chain employs TRBV12-3 or TRBV12-4 and TRBJ2-5; TRBD1 agrees at 9 bases. This CDR3 is 17 amino acids long. V lost 3 bases to trimming and J lost 5 bases; unmatched junction nucleotides: 13. CDR3 DNA sequence: TGTGCCAGCAGTTTGGCGGGACAGGGCGACTCAAAGGAGACCCAGTACTTC. Translation gives CASSLAGQGDSKETQYF.

This clonotype was counted many times. The chain is built from TRBV20-1 and TRBJ2-3; a weak D match, TRBD2 (5 bases). This CDR3 is 14 amino acids long. Per the germline V gene, CDR1 is DFQATT and CDR2 is SNEGSKA (reference sequence). V lost 2 bases to trimming and J lost 3 bases, with 12 bases between them. The CDR3 loop reads CSARSGSGTDTQYF. The DNA of the CDR3 is TGCAGTGCTAGATCGGGGTCTGGGACAGATACGCAGTATTTT.

This clonotype appeared many times. The J gene is TRBJ1-1, the V gene TRBV25-1, with a weak D call TRBD1 (5 bases). The CDR3 has 12 residues. Trimming removed 6 bases from V and 5 bases from J, with 10 bases in between. Germline-derived CDR1 and CDR2 are MGHDK and SYGVNS. Here the CDR3 DNA reads TGTGCCAGCAGACGTGGGGGGACTGAAGCTTTCTTT. Protein sequence: CASRRGGTEAFF.

This clonotype was seen repeatedly, ten times or more. V and J are TRBV5-1 and TRBJ1-6; maybe TRBD1 (6 bases). CDR3 length: 15 residues. V lost 4 bases and J lost 5, with 13 bases in between. Germline loops: CDR1 SGHRS, CDR2 YFSETQ. CDR3 protein: CASSPQGYDNSPLHF. The CDR3 DNA sequence: TGCGCCAGCAGCCCCCAGGGGTACGATAATTCACCCCTCCACTTT.